The 30 T cell receptor beta chains listed next were all sequenced from one sample in a study of blood T cell repertoires in COVID-19. Data came from immunoSEQ multiplex PCR; TCRdb stores just in-frame clones and leaves some out. In the table there are a few hundred thousand clones, over 75% of which are singletons. Sequencing was carried out using PBMCs or T cells enriched from blood (not recorded which). These receptors originate from a woman in her 40s who had recovered from COVID-19.

The chain carries TRBV18 and TRBJ2-7; 12 nucleotides match TRBD1. V was clipped by 2 bases and J by 6 bases; unmatched bases: 5. Germline V gene sequence: CDR1 KGHSH, CDR2 LQKENI. This CDR3 spans 15 amino acids. CDR3 amino acids: CASSPSGTGGFEQYF. The DNA of the CDR3 is TGTGCCAGCTCACCATCCGGGACAGGGGGCTTCGAGCAGTACTTC. Filled out from reference TRBV18 and TRBJ2-7, the complete variable domain reads NAGVMQNPRHLVRRRGQEARLRCSPMKGHSHVYWYRQLPEEGLKFMVYLQKENIIDESGMPKERFSAEFPKEGPSILRIQQVVRGDSAAYFCASSPSGTGGFEQYFGPGTRLTVT.

This rearrangement joins TRBV28 to TRBJ2-6, with 7 bases that match TRBD1. Germline V lookup: CDR1 MDHEN, CDR2 SYDVKM. V lost 6 bases to trimming and J lost 4 bases; unmatched junction nucleotides: 6. CDR3 length: 15 residues. The CDR3 nucleotides read TGTGCCAGCAGCCACAGGGGCCCCGGGGCCAACGTCCTGACTTTC. Translating it yields CASSHRGPGANVLTF.

The chain has TRBV28 and TRBJ1-5, with D unclear. The CDR3 contains 17 residues. Between the trimmed V and J ends, which lost 6 bases and 9 bases, there was a span of 27 bases. Germline CDR1 and CDR2: MDHEN and SYDVKM. CDR3 bases: TGTGCCAGCAGACCTGTAGCGGGTGTAAGGATGTGGGGGCCCCAGCATTTT. This translates into CASRPVAGVRMWGPQHF.

The chain is built from TRBV29-1 and TRBJ2-7; 7 nucleotides align to TRBD2. Germline V lookup: CDR1 SQVTM, CDR2 ANQGSEA. This CDR3 comprises 13 residues. The V gene end was trimmed by 2 bases and the J gene end by 2 bases; junction bases not matched to a gene: 3. CDR3: CSVELAVPYEQYF. As DNA, the CDR3 is TGCAGCGTTGAACTAGCGGTCCCCTACGAGCAGTACTTC.

This clone has a handful of counts. The CDR3 coding sequence is TGTGCCAGCAGTGTTACTAGAATTGTTCAAGAGACCCAGTACTTC. Protein product: CASSVTRIVQETQYF. The chain has TRBV2 and TRBJ2-5, with D perhaps matching TRBD2 (5 bases). Trimming cost V 4 bases and J 2 bases, with 14 bases left between them. Per the germline V gene, CDR1 is SNHLY and CDR2 is FYNNEI. CDR3 length equals 15 residues.

The gene calls are TRBV19 and TRBJ2-7, with D possibly matching TRBD1 (6 bases). The CDR3 consists of 14 residues. V lost 7 bases to trimming and J lost 3 bases, with 16 bases between them. Germline lookup yields CDR1 LNHDA and CDR2 SQIVND (reference sequence). Here the CDR3 DNA reads TGTGCCAGTAAGACGGCAGGGGCAGACTACGAGCAGTACTTC. Its translation is CASKTAGADYEQYF.

The rearrangement links TRBV7-3 to TRBJ2-1, with TRBD2 matching 7 bases. CDR3 length: 16 residues. With 6 bases clipped from V and 4 bases from J, the junction kept 12 bases outside the gene matches. CDR1 is SGHTA, CDR2 FQGTGA, per germline. DNA for the CDR3: TGTGCCAGCAGTCCCGGCGGGGGAATCGAATACAATGAGCAGTTCTTC. Amino acid sequence: CASSPGGGIEYNEQFF.

J is TRBJ2-2 and V is TRBV7-9; TRBD2 agrees at 8 bases. There are 15 residues in the CDR3. V lost 2 bases, J lost 7 bases, and 6 bases stayed unmatched. CDR1 is SEHNR and CDR2 is FQNEAQ in the germline V gene (reference sequence). The CDR3 DNA follows: TGTGCCAGCAGCTTAACCGCGGGAGGTGGCGGGGAGCTGTTTTTT. Protein: CASSLTAGGGGELFF. The variable domain in full, completed from reference TRBV7-9 and TRBJ2-2, reads DTGVSQNPRHKITKRGQNVTFRCDPISEHNRLYWYRQTLGQGPEFLTYFQNEAQLEKSRLLSDRFSAERPKGSFSTLEIQRTEQGDSAMYLCASSLTAGGGGELFFGEGSRLTVL.

V and J are TRBV7-9 and TRBJ2-5, with D possibly being TRBD1 (6 bases). The CDR3 covers 14 residues. Germline CDR1 reads SEHNR; CDR2 reads FQNEAQ (reference sequence). The germline V and J ends were trimmed by 5 bases and 4 bases, with 14 bases remaining between them. Written as DNA, the CDR3 is TGTGCCAGCAGCCGTAGGACAGAGAGAGAGACCCAGTACTTC. Amino acid sequence: CASSRRTERETQYF.

CDR3 bases: TGTGCCAGTAGAAAAAGGGACAGGGTACCTCCGGAGGAGCAGTACTTC. Its protein product is CASRKRDRVPPEEQYF. The chain combines TRBV19 with TRBJ2-7, with 9 bases identical to TRBD1. CDR1 is LNHDA, CDR2 SQIVND, per germline (reference sequence). Trimming at V came to 6 bases and at J to 7 bases, leaving 16 bases not matched to a gene. The CDR3 consists of 16 residues.

The rearrangement links TRBV9 to TRBJ2-7; a possible D gene is TRBD2 (5 bases). CDR3 size: 17 residues. Germline V gene sequence: CDR1 SGDLS, CDR2 YYNGEE. Trimming left V 1 base short and J 6 bases short, with 23 bases between. CDR3 in DNA: TGTGCCAGCAGCGTAACCCCGGGCGGCGGCGGGCTGGGCGAGCAGTACTTC. This codes for CASSVTPGGGGLGEQYF.

This chain links TRBV13 with TRBJ1-3; 9 nucleotides align to TRBD1. The CDR3 contains 17 residues. V lost 6 bases and J lost 2; bases outside the gene matches: 11. Germline V gene data show CDR1 as PRHDT and CDR2 as FYEKMQ (reference sequence). The CDR3 spells CASREYRGRGPGNTIYF. The CDR3 DNA sequence: TGTGCCAGCAGAGAATACAGGGGGCGCGGACCTGGAAACACCATATATTTT.

This chain connects TRBV28 to TRBJ2-7; TRBD1 is a possible D gene (5 bases). Per germline, CDR1 MDHEN and CDR2 SYDVKM. V was clipped by 7 bases and J by 4 bases, with 17 bases between them. The CDR3 totals 14 residues. As DNA, the CDR3 is TGTGCCAGCATTGGTGGGGCGCCAGATTACGAGCAGTACTTC. It yields the protein CASIGGAPDYEQYF.

V is TRBV5-4 and J is TRBJ2-1, with D unresolved. Looked up from germline, CDR1 is SGHNT and CDR2 is YYREEE (reference sequence). CDR3 length: 13 residues. Deletions cut 0 bases from V and 5 bases from J, with 6 bases between. CDR3 DNA sequence: TGTGCCAGCAGCTTGGCCCCAGACAATGAGCAGTTCTTC. It is translated as CASSLAPDNEQFF.

The chain has TRBV15 and TRBJ1-2; 9 bases map to TRBD1. This CDR3 is built from 15 residues. From germline, CDR1 is LNHNV and CDR2 YYDKDF (reference sequence). Trimming removed 0 bases from V and 5 bases from J; junction bases left unmatched: 4. CDR3 region: CATSRDAGTGYGYTF. CDR3 in DNA: TGTGCCACCAGCAGAGACGCCGGGACAGGGTATGGCTACACCTTC.

The J gene is TRBJ2-7, the V gene TRBV5-4; TRBD2 matches 12 bases. Germline CDR1 and CDR2: SGHNT and YYREEE (reference sequence). CDR3 length: 15 residues. V dropped 3 bases and J dropped 4; count of bases not matched to a gene: 5. The CDR3 loop is CASSSRTSGVYEQYF. The DNA of the CDR3 is TGTGCCAGCAGCTCAAGGACTAGCGGGGTTTACGAGCAGTACTTC.

The CDR3 reads CASSQGGQGERNTIYF. Written as DNA, the CDR3 is TGTGCCAGCAGCCAAGGTGGACAGGGCGAGAGAAACACCATATATTTT. This sequence joins TRBV4-2 and TRBJ1-3, with 8 positions matching TRBD1. Trimming took 1 base from V and 5 from J; bases not matched to a gene: 7. The CDR3 loop spans 16 amino acids. The germline V gene encodes CDR1 LGHNA and CDR2 YNFKEQ.

V and J are TRBV3-1 (or the pseudogene TRBV3-2) and TRBJ2-1; 13 positions match TRBD2. Germline V lookup: CDR1 LGHDT, CDR2 YNNKEL (reference sequence). The CDR3 is 18 residues long. With 0 bases clipped from V and 10 bases from J, the junction kept 12 bases outside the gene matches. In DNA, the CDR3 is TGTGCCAGCAGCCAAGAAAAGAAGGGGGGACTAGCGGGGTTGGAGCAGTTCTTC. Translation gives CASSQEKKGGLAGLEQFF.

This sequence joins TRBV7-8 and TRBJ2-7, with D possibly being TRBD2 (6 bases). V lost 5 bases to trimming and J lost 3 bases, with 14 bases between them. The CDR3 has 14 amino acids. CDR1 and CDR2 from the germline V gene are SGHVS and FQNEAQ. CDR3 region: CASSGPGLRYEQYF. Here the CDR3 DNA reads TGTGCCAGCAGCGGACCGGGACTCCGCTACGAGCAGTACTTC.

This rearrangement joins TRBV27 to TRBJ2-1; no reliable D call. V lost 5 bases and J 7 bases, leaving 15 bases between the germline ends. CDR1 and CDR2 from the germline V gene are MNHEY and SMNVEV (reference sequence). The CDR3 sequence is 14 residues long. The CDR3 is CASSPSTLPNEQFF. Written as DNA, the CDR3 is TGTGCCAGCAGTCCCTCGACTCTACCGAATGAGCAGTTCTTC.

V is TRBV10-3 and J is TRBJ2-1; 7 bases are shared with TRBD2. With V trimmed by 3 bases and J by 8 bases, 16 bases remained unmatched. CDR3 length: 17 amino acids. Germline-derived CDR1 and CDR2 are ENHRY and SYGVKD. DNA of the CDR3: TGTGCCATCAGTGATTCCTCTTTAAGACAGCGGGGCGATGAGCAGTTCTTC. Translating gives CAISDSSLRQRGDEQFF.

This chain joins TRBV2 and TRBJ1-6; D is undetermined. CDR1 and CDR2 from the germline V gene are SNHLY and FYNNEI. The V and J ends lost 0 bases and 6 bases respectively, with 9 bases between them. This CDR3 spans 15 amino acids. The CDR3, as DNA: TGTGCCAGCAGTGAAGCGAAATCGGGTAATTCACCCCTCCACTTT. Residues: CASSEAKSGNSPLHF.

This clone was seen just once. The rearrangement links TRBV19 to TRBJ2-2, with 8 bases that match TRBD1. Germline trimming cut 9 bases from V and 1 base from J; bases unmatched to any gene: 1. The V gene's germline CDR1 is LNHDA and CDR2 SQIVND (reference sequence). The CDR3 loop spans 13 amino acids. The CDR3 sequence is CARDRGNTGELFF. CDR3 in DNA: TGTGCCAGAGACAGGGGGAACACCGGGGAGCTGTTTTTT.

The chain carries TRBV7-2 and TRBJ2-1; 7 bases are a match to TRBD1. Trimming cost V 5 bases and J 4 bases; bases outside gene matches: 5. This CDR3 region has 14 residues. CDR1 and CDR2 from the germline V gene are SGHTA and FQGNSA. CDR3 DNA sequence: TGTGCCAGCAGCCGGGACAGAGAATACAATGAGCAGTTCTTC. As protein: CASSRDREYNEQFF.

The chain is built from TRBV7-6 and TRBJ2-1; maybe TRBD2 (6 bases). Trimming stripped 0 bases from V and 0 bases from J, with 9 bases between. The CDR3 covers 16 residues. Germline CDR1 is SGHVS and CDR2 is FNYEAQ. The CDR3 loop reads CASSLAAGTSYNEQFF. In nucleotides, the CDR3 is TGTGCCAGCAGCTTAGCGGCGGGGACCTCCTACAATGAGCAGTTCTTC. Full variable domain (remainder filled in from reference TRBV7-6 and TRBJ2-1): GAGVSQSPRYKVTKRGQDVALRCDPISGHVSLYWYRQALGQGPEFLTYFNYEAQQDKSGLPNDRFSAERPEGSISTLTIQRTEQRDSAMYRCASSLAAGTSYNEQFFGPGTRLTVL.

CDR3 region: CASSLGQGVVNQPQHF. CDR3 bases: TGTGCCAGCAGCCTGGGACAGGGGGTAGTAAATCAGCCCCAGCATTTT. The V gene is TRBV9, the J gene TRBJ1-5, with 11 bases identical to TRBD1. The CDR3 is 16 residues long. Trimming removed 4 bases from V and 4 bases from J; junction bases left unmatched: 7. CDR1 and CDR2 from the germline V gene are SGDLS and YYNGEE.

This rearrangement joins TRBV27 to TRBJ2-7, with TRBD2 matching 9 bases. Per the germline V gene, CDR1 is MNHEY and CDR2 is SMNVEV (reference sequence). The CDR3 sequence is 15 residues long. V was clipped by 2 bases and J by 3 bases; unmatched bases: 5. CDR3 nucleotides: TGTGCCAGCAGTTTAGAAAAGACTAGCGGCTACGAGCAGTACTTC. Translation gives CASSLEKTSGYEQYF.

The sample holds one count of this clone. The rearrangement links TRBV7-2 to TRBJ2-1, with 14 bases identical to TRBD2. CDR1 is SGHTA, CDR2 FQGNSA, per germline. V shed 0 bases and J 5 bases; nucleotides not matched to a gene: 3. The CDR3 is made up of 17 amino acids. This chain's CDR3 is CASSLAGTSGSHNEQFF. The CDR3 DNA reads TGTGCCAGCAGCTTAGCGGGGACTAGCGGGAGCCACAATGAGCAGTTCTTC.

This chain links TRBV7-9 with TRBJ2-7; TRBD1 matches 7 bases. The germline gives CDR1 SEHNR, CDR2 FQNEAQ (reference sequence). CDR3 length: 14 amino acids. The V and J ends lost 8 bases and 6 bases, in that order; junction bases with no gene match: 13. CDR3 loop: CASCELGGLSEQYF. As DNA, the CDR3 is TGTGCCAGCTGTGAGTTAGGGGGCTTAAGCGAGCAGTACTTC.

The chain has TRBV7-9 and TRBJ2-5; D is ambiguous. Germline V lookup: CDR1 SEHNR, CDR2 FQNEAQ (reference sequence). There are 13 residues in the CDR3. V shed 2 bases and J shed 5 bases, with 9 bases lying between them. CDR3 sequence (DNA): TGTGCCAGCAGCTTAAACGGGTGGGAGACCCAGTACTTC. It codes for CASSLNGWETQYF. The full variable domain, rest sourced from reference TRBV7-9 and TRBJ2-5, is DTGVSQNPRHKITKRGQNVTFRCDPISEHNRLYWYRQTLGQGPEFLTYFQNEAQLEKSRLLSDRFSAERPKGSFSTLEIQRTEQGDSAMYLCASSLNGWETQYFGPGTRLLVL.